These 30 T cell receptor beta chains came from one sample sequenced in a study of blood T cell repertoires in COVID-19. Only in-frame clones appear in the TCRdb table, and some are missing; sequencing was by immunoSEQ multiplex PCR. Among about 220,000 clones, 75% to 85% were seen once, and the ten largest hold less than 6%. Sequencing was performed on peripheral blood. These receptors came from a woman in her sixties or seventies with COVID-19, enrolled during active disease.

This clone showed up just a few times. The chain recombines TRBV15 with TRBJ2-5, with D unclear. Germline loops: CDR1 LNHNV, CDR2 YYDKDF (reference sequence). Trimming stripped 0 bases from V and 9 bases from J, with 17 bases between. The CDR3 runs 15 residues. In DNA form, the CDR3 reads TGTGCCACCAGCAGAGAAGATCTAGGTGGTGAGGCCCAGTACTTC. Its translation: CATSREDLGGEAQYF.

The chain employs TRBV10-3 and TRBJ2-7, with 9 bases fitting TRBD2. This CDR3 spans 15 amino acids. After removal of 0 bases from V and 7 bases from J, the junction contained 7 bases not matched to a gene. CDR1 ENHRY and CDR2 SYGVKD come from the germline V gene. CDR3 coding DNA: TGTGCCATCAGTGAGTCGATAGCGGGGGCTTGGGAGCAGTACTTC. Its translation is CAISESIAGAWEQYF.

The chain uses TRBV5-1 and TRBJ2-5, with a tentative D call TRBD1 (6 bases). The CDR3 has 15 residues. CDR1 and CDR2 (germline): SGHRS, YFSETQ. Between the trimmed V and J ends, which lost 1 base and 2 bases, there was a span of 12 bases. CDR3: CASSLQGPSQETQYF. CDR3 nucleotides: TGCGCCAGCAGCTTGCAGGGGCCGTCTCAAGAGACCCAGTACTTC.

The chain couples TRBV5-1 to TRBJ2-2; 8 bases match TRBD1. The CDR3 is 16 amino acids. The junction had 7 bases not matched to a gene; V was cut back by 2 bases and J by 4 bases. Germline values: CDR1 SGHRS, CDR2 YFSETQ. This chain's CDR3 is CASSFGQGLVTGELFF. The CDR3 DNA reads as TGCGCCAGCAGCTTTGGACAGGGTCTCGTCACCGGGGAGCTGTTTTTT.

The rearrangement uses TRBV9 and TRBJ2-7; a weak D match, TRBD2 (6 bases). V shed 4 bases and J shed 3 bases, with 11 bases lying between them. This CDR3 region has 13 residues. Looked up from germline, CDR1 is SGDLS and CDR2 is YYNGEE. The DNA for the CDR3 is TGTGCCAGCAGCCCGGGACTGATCTACGAGCAGTACTTC. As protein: CASSPGLIYEQYF.

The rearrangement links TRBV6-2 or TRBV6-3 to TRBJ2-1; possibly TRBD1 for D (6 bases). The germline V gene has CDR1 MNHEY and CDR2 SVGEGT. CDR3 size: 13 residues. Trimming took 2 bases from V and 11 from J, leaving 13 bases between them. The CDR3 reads CASSYLQGFKQFF. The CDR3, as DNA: TGTGCCAGCAGTTACCTTCAGGGGTTTAAGCAGTTCTTC.

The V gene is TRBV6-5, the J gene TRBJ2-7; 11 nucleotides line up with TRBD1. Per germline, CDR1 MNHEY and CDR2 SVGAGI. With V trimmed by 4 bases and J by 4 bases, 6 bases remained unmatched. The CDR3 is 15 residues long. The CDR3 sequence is CASSSQDRGHYEQYF. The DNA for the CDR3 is TGTGCCAGCAGTTCTCAGGACAGGGGGCATTACGAGCAGTACTTC.

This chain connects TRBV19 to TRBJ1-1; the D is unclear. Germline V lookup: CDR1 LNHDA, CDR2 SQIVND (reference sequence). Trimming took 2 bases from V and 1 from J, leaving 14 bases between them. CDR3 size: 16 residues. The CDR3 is CASSIRPFSRNTEAFF. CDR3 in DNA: TGTGCCAGTAGTATACGCCCCTTCTCTAGGAACACTGAAGCTTTCTTT.

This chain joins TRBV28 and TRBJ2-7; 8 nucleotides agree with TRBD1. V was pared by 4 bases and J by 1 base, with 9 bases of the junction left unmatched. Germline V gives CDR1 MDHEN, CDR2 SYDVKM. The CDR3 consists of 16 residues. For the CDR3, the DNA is TGTGCCAGCAGTTCACCCCGGACAGGGTATTCCTACGAGCAGTACTTC. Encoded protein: CASSSPRTGYSYEQYF.

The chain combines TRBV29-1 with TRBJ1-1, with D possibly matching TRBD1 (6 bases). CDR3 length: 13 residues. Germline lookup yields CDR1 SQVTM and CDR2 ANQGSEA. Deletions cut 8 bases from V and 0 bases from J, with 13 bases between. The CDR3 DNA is TGCAGCTTACGGACAGATCTGAACACTGAAGCTTTCTTT. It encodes CSLRTDLNTEAFF.

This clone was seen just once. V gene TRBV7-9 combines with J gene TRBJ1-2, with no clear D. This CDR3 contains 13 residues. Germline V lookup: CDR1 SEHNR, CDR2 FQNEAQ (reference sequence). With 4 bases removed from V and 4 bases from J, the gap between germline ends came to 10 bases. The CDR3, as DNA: TGTGCCAGCAGCTCGGGGATATCCTATGGCTACACCTTC. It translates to CASSSGISYGYTF.

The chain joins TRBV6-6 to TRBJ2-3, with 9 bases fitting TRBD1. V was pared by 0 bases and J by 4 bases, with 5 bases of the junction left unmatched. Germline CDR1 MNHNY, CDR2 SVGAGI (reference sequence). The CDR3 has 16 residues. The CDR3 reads CASSYSGGQGADTQYF. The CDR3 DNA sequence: TGTGCCAGCAGTTACTCTGGGGGACAGGGAGCAGATACGCAGTATTTT.

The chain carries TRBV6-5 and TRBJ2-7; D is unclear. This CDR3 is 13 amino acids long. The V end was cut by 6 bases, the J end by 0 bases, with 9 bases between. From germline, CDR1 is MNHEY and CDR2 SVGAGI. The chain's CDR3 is CASRRLSSYEQYF. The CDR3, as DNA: TGTGCCAGCAGGCGATTAAGCTCCTACGAGCAGTACTTC.

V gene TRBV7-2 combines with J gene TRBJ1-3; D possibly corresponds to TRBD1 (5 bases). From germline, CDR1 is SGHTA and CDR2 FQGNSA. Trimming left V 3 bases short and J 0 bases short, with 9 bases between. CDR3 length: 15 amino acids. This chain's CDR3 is CASSLTVISGNTIYF. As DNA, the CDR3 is TGTGCCAGCAGCTTGACAGTCATCTCTGGAAACACCATATATTTT.

CDR3 DNA: TGTGCCACCAGTGAGTCAGGGGTTGGGGAGACCCAGTACTTC. Its protein product is CATSESGVGETQYF. V and J are TRBV24-1 and TRBJ2-5; a weak D match, TRBD1 (6 bases). In germline, CDR1 is KGHDR, CDR2 SFDVKD. This CDR3 is 14 amino acids long. V was trimmed by 4 bases and J by 5 bases, leaving 13 bases between them.

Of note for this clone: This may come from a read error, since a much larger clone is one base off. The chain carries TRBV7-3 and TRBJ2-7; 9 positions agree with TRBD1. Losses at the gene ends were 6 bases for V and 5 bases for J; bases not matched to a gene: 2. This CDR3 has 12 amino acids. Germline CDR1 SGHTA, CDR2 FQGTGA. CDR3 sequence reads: CASSRTGDEQYF. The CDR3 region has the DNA TGTGCCAGCAGTAGGACAGGGGACGAGCAGTACTTC.

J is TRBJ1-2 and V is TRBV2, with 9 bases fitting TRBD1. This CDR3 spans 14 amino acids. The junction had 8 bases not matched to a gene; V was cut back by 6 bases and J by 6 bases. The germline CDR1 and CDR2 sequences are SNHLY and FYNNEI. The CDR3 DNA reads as TGTGCCAGCAGCTTTGGACAGGGGATGGATGGCTACACCTTC. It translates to CASSFGQGMDGYTF.

CDR3 amino acids: CASSLRGFATNEKLFF. In DNA, the CDR3 is TGTGCCAGCAGCCTCAGGGGGTTTGCAACTAATGAAAAACTGTTTTTT. The genes are TRBV5-8 and TRBJ1-4, with 7 bases matching TRBD1. Germline lookup yields CDR1 SGHTS and CDR2 YDEGEE. V lost 4 bases, J lost 0 bases, and 6 bases stayed unmatched. CDR3 length: 16 residues.

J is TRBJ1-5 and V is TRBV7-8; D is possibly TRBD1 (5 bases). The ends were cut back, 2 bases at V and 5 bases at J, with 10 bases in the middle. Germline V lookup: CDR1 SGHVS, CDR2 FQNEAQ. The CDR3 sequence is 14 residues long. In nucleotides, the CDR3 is TGTGCCAGCAGCTTACGGGACTCCGATCAGCCCCAGCATTTT. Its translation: CASSLRDSDQPQHF.

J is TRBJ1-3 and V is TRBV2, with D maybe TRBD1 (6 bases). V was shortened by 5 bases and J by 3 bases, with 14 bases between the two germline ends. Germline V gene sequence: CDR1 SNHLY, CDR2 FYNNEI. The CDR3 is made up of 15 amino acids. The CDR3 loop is CASSPYTGIGNTIYF. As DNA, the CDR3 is TGTGCCAGCAGTCCTTACACAGGGATTGGAAACACCATATATTTT.

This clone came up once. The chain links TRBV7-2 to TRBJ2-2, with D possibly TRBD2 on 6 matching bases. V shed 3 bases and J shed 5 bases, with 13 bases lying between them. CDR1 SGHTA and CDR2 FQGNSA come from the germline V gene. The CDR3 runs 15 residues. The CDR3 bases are TGTGCCAGCAGCTTCCCTAGCGCCCCGACCGGGGAGCTGTTTTTT. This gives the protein CASSFPSAPTGELFF.

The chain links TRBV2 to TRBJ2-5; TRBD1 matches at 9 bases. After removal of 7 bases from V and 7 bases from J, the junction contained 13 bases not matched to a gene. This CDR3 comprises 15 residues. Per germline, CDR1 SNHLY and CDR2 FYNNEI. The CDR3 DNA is TGTGCCAGCAAAATAACAGGGGGCCGGACTGGGACCCAGTACTTC. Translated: CASKITGGRTGTQYF.

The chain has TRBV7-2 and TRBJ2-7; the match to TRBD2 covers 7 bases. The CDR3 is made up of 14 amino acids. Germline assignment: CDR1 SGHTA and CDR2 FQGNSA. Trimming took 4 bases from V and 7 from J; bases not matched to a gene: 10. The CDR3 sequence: CASSSDRAGREQYF. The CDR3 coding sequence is TGTGCCAGCAGCTCAGACCGAGCGGGACGAGAGCAGTACTTC.

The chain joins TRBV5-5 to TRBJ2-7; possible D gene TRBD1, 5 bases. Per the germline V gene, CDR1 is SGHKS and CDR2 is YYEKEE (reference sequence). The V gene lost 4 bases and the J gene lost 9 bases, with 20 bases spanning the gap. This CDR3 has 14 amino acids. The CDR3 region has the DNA TGTGCCAGCAGCCGAATTACGACAGATTTCAGGCAGTACTTC. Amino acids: CASSRITTDFRQYF.

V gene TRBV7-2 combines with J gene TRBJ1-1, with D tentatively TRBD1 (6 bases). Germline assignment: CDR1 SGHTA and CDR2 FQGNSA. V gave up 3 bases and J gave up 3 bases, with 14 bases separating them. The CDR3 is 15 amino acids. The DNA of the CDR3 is TGTGCCAGCAGCTTCCAGGGGCTTTCTGACACTGAAGCTTTCTTT. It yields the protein CASSFQGLSDTEAFF.

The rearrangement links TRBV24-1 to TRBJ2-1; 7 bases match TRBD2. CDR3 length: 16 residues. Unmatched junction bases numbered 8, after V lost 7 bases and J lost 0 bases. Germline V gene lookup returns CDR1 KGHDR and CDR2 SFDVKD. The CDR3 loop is CATSRSRGSSYNEQFF. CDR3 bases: TGTGCCACCAGCAGGTCGCGGGGGTCCTCCTACAATGAGCAGTTCTTC.

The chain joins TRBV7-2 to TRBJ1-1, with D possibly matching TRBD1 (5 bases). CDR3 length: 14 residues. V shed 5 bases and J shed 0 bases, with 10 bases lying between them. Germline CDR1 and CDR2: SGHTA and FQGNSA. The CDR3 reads CASSKQAMNTEAFF. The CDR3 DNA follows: TGTGCCAGCAGCAAACAGGCCATGAACACTGAAGCTTTCTTT.

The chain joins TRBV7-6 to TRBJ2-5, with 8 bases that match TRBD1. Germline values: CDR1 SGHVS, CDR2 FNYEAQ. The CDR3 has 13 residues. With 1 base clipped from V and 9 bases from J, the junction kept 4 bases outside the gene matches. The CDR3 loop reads CASSLGLQGAQYF. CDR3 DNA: TGTGCCAGCAGCTTAGGATTACAGGGGGCCCAGTACTTC.

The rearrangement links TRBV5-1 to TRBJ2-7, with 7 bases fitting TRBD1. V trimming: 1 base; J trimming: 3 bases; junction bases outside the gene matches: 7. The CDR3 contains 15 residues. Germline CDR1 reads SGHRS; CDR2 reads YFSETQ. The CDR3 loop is CASSLLPTGYYEQYF. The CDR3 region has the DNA TGCGCCAGCAGCTTGCTCCCGACAGGGTACTACGAGCAGTACTTC.

CDR3 region: CASRRDSKTDTQYF. DNA of the CDR3: TGTGCCAGCCGCCGGGACAGCAAAACAGATACGCAGTATTTT. The chain has TRBV6-5 and TRBJ2-3; 7 nucleotides match TRBD1. This CDR3 has 14 residues. Germline-derived CDR1 and CDR2 are MNHEY and SVGAGI. Trimming removed 8 bases from V and 3 bases from J; junction bases left unmatched: 8.